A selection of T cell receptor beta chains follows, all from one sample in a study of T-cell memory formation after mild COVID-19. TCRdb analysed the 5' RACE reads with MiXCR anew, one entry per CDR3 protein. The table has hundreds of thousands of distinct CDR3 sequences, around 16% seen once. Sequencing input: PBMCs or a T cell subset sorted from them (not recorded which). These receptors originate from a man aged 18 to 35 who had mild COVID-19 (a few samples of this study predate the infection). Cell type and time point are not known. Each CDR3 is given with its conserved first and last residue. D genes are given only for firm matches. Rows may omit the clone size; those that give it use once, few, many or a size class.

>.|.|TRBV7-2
CASSAVTDTQYF
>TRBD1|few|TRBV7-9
CASSVTGGGESNQPQHF
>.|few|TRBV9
CASSPAGTRGTDTQYF
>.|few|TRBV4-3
CASSQDTQRETQYF
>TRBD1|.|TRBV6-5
CASSQTGTTDTQYF
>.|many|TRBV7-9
CASSPSRVYAAGELFF
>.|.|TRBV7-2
CASSLTREVGNTIYF
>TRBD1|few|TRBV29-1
CSVNRGETQYF
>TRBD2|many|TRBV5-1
CASKRPGLAGAEQFF
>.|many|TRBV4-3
CASSQDPGRGYEQYF
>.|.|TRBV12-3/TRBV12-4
CASSRWTDTQYF
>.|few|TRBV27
CASSLTWGSLAEADTQYF
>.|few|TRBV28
CASSSRPSRTGREETQYF
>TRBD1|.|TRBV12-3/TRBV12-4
CASGSLGQQFAGELFF
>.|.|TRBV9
CASSVGGLSADTQYF
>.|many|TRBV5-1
CASSLRDSRETQYF
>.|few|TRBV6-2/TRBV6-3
CASGLIQLQETQYF
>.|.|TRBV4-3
CASSSGTWDTEAFF
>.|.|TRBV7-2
CASSLPYRLSYEQYF
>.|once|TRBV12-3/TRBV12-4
CASSPSSQGSEQFF
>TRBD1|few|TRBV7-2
CASSLVGAGGGGYTF
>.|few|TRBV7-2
CASSWEHTVSQPQHF
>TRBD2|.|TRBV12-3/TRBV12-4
CASSLSEREDFEQFF
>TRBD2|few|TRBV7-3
CASSRTSGGSKNIQYF
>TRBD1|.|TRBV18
CASSPADRGKTQYF
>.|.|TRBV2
CASSKITLQDGFF
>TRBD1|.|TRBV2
CASRLDRGPYNDQFF
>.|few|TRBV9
CASSGHTGELFF
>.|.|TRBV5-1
CASSFTGIPNEQFF
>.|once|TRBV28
CASSPRRDGGYTF
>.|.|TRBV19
CASSIGRRQETQYF
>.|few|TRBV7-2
CASSFRDGSPLHF
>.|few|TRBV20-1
CSAKSQGSWAEKLFF
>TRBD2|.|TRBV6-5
CASSREASGFTDTQYF
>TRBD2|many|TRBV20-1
CSASPMRGAYNEQFF
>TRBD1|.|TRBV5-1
CASSWGQGGDAFF
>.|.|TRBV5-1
CASSGRETQYF
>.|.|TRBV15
CATSRDGAGYTDTQYF
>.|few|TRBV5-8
CASSLGRDGGDEQFF
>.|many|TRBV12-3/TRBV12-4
CASSSQGRNEQFF
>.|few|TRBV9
CASSALSSSYGYTF
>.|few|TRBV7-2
CASSRIWGRGTGELFF
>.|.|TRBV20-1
CSAQGRPQGILFF
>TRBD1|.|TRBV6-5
CRYRDRSTDTQYF
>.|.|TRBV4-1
CASSHLPPGADGANVLTF
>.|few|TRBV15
CATSSGTSTDTQYF
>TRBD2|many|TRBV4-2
CASSPRTSKGDTQYF
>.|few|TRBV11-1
CASSLQAPIQETQYF
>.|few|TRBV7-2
CASRQKRGSGANVLTF
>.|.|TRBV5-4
CASSLVGGTTGELFF
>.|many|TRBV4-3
CASSLVDQGPQYF
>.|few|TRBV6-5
CASSYSAGALHF
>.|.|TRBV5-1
CASSFRGKTYEQYF
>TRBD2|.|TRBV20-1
CSAHYGLAGAGETQYF